The entry that follows covers one T cell receptor (beta chain) sequence. Germline lookup yields CDR1 ENHRY and CDR2 SYGVKD. The CDR3 spans 15 residues. The germline V and J ends were trimmed by 3 bases and 0 bases, with 10 bases remaining between them. The method was immunoSEQ multiplex PCR; TCRdb's version includes in-frame clones alone and lacks a portion of them. Of around 170,000 clones listed, roughly four fifths were seen once; the top ten hold 10% to 15%. The data stem from a study of blood T cell repertoires in COVID-19. Study as a whole: PBMCs, B-cell-depleted T cells, or T cells were the source of the cDNA or gDNA that made up the material.

Sequenced sample: peripheral blood. This sequence originates from a man aged 70-80 years who had recovered from COVID-19. This chain links TRBV10-3 with TRBJ2-3, with D perhaps TRBD2 (6 bases). In DNA, the CDR3 is TGTGCCATCAGTGACATAGCGGCGAGCACAGATACGCAGTATTTT. Its translation is CAISDIAASTDTQYF.